This TCR beta chain came from a study of T cell repertoires in cytomegalovirus infection. Study-wide results and caveats: The ex vivo response showed dominance by HLA-C-restricted CMV-specific TCR beta clonotypes.

TCRdb used MiXCR to reprocess the reads, holding one entry per CDR3 protein. The table has about 920,000 distinct CDR3 sequences, about a third seen once. Germline V gene data show CDR1 as SGHNT and CDR2 as YYREEE (reference sequence). The CDR3 extends over 17 amino acids. Between the trimmed V and J ends, which lost 2 bases and 0 bases, there was a span of 16 bases. In the case of this clonotype: Its antigen is as yet unknown.

This sample comprised cultured CD8+ T cells from PBMCs, obtained from culture after CMV antigen stimulation. The clonotype was recovered from a human donor in good health (CMV status not recorded). Some clones in this sample may be carry-over from other donors' samples. The gene calls are TRBV5-4 and TRBJ2-3, with D perhaps TRBD1 (7 bases). The CDR3 nucleotides read TGTGCCAGCAGCTTTACCCCAGGGGGGCTAAGCACAGATACGCAGTATTTT. As protein: CASSFTPGGLSTDTQYF.